This T cell receptor (beta chain) came from a study of shared clonotypes between healthy human individuals. Overall study findings and caveats: Sharing across a few donors was seen in 4% to 6.5% of naive CD4 clonotypes. Researchers found naive subsets generally carried larger estimated richness than memory subsets.

It was CD45RO-negative cells, positively selected for CCR7, that made up naive CD8 cells, with terminally differentiated effector memory CD45RA+ cells excluded. Clones were sequenced by immunoSEQ multiplex PCR, and TCRdb holds only the in-frame ones, with some missing. The table has about 2.1 million clones, over 85% seen once; the top ten hold more than 1.5%. Comment on this clone: Antigen unknown.

Trimming removed 5 bases from V and 7 bases from J, with 8 bases in between. CDR3 size: 12 residues. The germline gives CDR1 SGHTA, CDR2 FQGNSA. The sequence derives from a man between 18 and 35 years old in good health. Some clones in this sample may be carry-over from other donors' samples. The sample comprised naive CD8+ T cells from PBMCs. The rearrangement uses TRBV7-2 and TRBJ2-2; D is unclear. The DNA for the CDR3 is TGTGCCAGCAGCCCCTTTGGCGGGGAGCTGTTTTTT. It yields the protein CASSPFGGELFF.